Described below is a single TCR beta chain sequence and its context. One end of the junction fails to match germline, which may point to a read error. The sample is drawn from a study of blood T cell repertoires in COVID-19. Study in general: Researchers got acute and convalescent COVID-19 samples from the United States, Italy and Spain. T cells, B-cell-depleted T cells, or PBMCs supplied cDNA or gDNA.

How the authors handled the data: Counts of nucleated cells, estimated from reference gene primer amplification, were obtained. The table came from immunoSEQ multiplex PCR; TCRdb's copy has only in-frame clones and leaves some out. V, J and clone size reflect that table, while D and trimming were determined from the DNA. The sample records about 59,000 clones, roughly 70% being singletons. CDR1 is LGHDT, CDR2 YNNKEL, per germline (reference sequence). This CDR3 comprises 15 residues. Source material: peripheral blood. J is TRBJ1-2 and V is TRBV3-1 (or the pseudogene TRBV3-2); TRBD1 aligns across 7 bases. This clonotype was obtained from a woman aged 70 to 79 with acute or convalescent COVID-19. The CDR3 coding sequence is TGTGCCAGCACCCAACAAGGGGGCTTCTCCGGTGGCTACACCTTC. Protein sequence: CASTQQGGFSGGYTF.